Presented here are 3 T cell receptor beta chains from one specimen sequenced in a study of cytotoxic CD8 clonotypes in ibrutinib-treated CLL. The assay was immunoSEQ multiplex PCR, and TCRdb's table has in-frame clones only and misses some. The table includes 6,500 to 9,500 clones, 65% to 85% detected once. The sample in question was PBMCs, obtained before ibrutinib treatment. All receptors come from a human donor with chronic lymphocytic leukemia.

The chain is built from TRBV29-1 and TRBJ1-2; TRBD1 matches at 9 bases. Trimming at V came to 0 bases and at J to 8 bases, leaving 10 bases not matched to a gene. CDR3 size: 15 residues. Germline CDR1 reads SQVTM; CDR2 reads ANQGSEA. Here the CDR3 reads CSVEDPGQGSRGYTF. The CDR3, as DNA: TGCAGCGTTGAAGACCCGGGACAGGGATCGCGCGGCTACACCTTC. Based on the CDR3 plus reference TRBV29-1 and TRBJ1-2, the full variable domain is SAVISQKPSRDICQRGTSLTIQCQVDSQVTMMFWYRQQPGQSLTLIATANQGSEATYESGFVIDKFPISRPNLTFSTLTVSNMSPEDSSIYLCSVEDPGQGSRGYTFGSGTRLTVV.

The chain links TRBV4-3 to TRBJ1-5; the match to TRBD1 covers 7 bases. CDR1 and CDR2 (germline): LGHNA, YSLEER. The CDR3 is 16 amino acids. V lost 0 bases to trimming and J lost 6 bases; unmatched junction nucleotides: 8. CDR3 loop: CASSQDRTGMGQPQHF. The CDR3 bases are TGCGCCAGCAGCCAAGACCGGACAGGTATGGGTCAGCCCCAGCATTTT.

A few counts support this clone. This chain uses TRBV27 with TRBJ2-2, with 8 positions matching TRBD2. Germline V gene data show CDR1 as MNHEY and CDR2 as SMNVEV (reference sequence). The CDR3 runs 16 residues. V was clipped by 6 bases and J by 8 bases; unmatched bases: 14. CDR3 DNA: TGTGCCAGCAGCCGTAGGAGCGGGGGAAATGAGGGGGAGCTGTTTTTT. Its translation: CASSRRSGGNEGELFF.